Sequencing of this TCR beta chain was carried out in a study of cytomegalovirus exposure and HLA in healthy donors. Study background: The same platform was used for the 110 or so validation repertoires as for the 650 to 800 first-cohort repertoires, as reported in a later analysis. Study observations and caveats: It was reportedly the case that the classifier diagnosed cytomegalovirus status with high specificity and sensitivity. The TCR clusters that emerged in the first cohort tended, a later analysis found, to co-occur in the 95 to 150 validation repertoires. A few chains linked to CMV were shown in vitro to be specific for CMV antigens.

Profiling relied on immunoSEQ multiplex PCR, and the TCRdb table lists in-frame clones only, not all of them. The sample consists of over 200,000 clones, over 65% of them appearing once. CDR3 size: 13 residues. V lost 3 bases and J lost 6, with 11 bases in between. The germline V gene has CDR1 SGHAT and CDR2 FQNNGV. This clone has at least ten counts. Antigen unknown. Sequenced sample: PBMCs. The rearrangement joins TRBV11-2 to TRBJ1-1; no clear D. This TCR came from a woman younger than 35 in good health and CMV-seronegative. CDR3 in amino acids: CASSLAQTPEAFF. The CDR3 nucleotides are TGTGCCAGCAGCTTGGCCCAAACTCCTGAAGCTTTCTTT.